This T cell receptor beta chain was identified during a study of read filtering for tumor transcriptome and immune sequencing. Trimming left V 5 bases short and J 5 bases short, with 15 bases between. The germline CDR1 and CDR2 sequences are SEHNR and FQNEAQ (reference sequence). The CDR3 sequence is 14 residues long. This clonotype appeared many times. The library was built from approximately 400 ng RNA with molecular barcoded adaptors for alpha/delta and beta/gamma chains. TCRdb fed the reads into MiXCR, producing one record per CDR3 protein. The sample consists of under 150,000 distinct CDR3 sequences, 13% of them appearing once.

The TCR was taken from a donor aged 40 or older with multiple myeloma. The chain couples TRBV7-9 to TRBJ2-5; no clear D. Sample: a population of CD138-negative cells sorted from bone marrow. CDR3 protein: CASSPPTAYETQYF. CDR3 nucleotides: TGTGCCAGCAGCCCGCCCACAGCGTACGAGACCCAGTACTTC.